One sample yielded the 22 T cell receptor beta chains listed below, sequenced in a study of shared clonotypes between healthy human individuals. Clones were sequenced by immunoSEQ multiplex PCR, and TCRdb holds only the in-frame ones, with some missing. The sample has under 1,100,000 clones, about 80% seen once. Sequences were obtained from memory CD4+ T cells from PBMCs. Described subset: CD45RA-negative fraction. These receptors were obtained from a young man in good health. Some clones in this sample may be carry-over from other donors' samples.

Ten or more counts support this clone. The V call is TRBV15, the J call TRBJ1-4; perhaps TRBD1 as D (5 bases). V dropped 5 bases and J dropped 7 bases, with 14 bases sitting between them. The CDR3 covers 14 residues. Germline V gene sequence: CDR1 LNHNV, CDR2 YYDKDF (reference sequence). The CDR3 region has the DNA TGTGCCACCAGCCCAAGGGGACTTAGTGAAAAACTGTTTTTT. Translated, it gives CATSPRGLSEKLFF.

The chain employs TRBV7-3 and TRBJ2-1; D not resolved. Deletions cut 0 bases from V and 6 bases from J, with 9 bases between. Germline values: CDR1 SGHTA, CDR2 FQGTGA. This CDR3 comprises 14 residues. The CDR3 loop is CASSLTSSSNEQFF. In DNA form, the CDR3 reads TGTGCCAGCAGCTTAACATCGTCGTCCAATGAGCAGTTCTTC.

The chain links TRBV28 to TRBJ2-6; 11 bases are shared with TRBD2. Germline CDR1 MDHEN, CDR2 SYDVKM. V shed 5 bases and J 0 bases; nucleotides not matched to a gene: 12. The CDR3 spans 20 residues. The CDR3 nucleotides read TGTGCCAGCAGTGGGCCTATCGGACTAGCGGGCCTCTCTGGGGCCAACGTCCTGACTTTC. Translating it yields CASSGPIGLAGLSGANVLTF.

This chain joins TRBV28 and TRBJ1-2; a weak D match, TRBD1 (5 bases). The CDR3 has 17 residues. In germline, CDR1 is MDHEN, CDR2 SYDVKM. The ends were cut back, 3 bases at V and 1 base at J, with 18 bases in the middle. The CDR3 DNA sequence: TGTGCCAGCAGTTTTCCTGCAGGGAGCTTGGGTAACTATGGCTACACCTTC. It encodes CASSFPAGSLGNYGYTF.

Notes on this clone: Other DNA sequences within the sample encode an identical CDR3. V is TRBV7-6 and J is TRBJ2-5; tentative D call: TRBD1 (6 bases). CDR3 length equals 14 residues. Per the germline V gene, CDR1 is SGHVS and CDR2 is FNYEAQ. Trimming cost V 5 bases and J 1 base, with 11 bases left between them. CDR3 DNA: TGTGCCAGCAGCCCAGGACAGCTCCAAGAGACCCAGTACTTC. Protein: CASSPGQLQETQYF.

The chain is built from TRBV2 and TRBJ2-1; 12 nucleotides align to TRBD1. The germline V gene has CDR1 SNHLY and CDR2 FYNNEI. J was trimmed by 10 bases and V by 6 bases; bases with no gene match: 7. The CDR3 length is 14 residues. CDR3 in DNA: TGTGCCAGCAGCTGGGACAGGGGGCCGGGGGAGCAGTTCTTC. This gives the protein CASSWDRGPGEQFF.

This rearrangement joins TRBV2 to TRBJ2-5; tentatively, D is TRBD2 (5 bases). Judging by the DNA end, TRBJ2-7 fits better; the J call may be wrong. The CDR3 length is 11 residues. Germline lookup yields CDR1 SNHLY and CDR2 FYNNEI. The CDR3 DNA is TGTGCCAGCCGCCAGCGGTACGAGCAGTACTTC. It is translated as CASRQRYEQYF.

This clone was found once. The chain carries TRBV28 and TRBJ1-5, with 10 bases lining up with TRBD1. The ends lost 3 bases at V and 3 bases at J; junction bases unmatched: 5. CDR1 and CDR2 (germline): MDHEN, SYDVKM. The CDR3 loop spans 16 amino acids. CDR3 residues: CASSFAGTGANQPQHF. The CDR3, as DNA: TGTGCCAGCAGTTTTGCCGGGACAGGGGCCAATCAGCCCCAGCATTTT.

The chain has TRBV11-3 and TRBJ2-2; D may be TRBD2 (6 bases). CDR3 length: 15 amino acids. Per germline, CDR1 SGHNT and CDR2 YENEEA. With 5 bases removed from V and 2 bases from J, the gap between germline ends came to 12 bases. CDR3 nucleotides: TGTGCCAGCAGCCCGAGAGGGACTAACACCGGGGAGCTGTTTTTT. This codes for CASSPRGTNTGELFF.

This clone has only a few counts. As DNA, the CDR3 is TGTGCCAGCAGCTTAGGACTCCAAGAGACCCAGTACTTC. This gives the protein CASSLGLQETQYF. This chain uses TRBV7-3 with TRBJ2-5; weak D call: TRBD2 (5 bases). The CDR3 is 13 amino acids. Germline V gene data show CDR1 as SGHTA and CDR2 as FQGTGA. V shed 2 bases and J shed 1 base, with 5 bases lying between them.

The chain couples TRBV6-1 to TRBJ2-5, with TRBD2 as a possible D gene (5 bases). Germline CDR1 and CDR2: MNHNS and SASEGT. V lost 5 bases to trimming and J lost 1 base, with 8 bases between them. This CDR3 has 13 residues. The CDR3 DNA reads TGTGCCAGCAGTACTAGTTTCCAAGAGACCCAGTACTTC. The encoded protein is CASSTSFQETQYF.

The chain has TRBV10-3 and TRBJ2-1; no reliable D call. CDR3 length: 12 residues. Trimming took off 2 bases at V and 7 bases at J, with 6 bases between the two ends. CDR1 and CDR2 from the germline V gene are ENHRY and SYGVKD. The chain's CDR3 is CAISENGNEQFF. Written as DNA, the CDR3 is TGTGCCATCAGTGAGAATGGGAATGAGCAGTTCTTC.

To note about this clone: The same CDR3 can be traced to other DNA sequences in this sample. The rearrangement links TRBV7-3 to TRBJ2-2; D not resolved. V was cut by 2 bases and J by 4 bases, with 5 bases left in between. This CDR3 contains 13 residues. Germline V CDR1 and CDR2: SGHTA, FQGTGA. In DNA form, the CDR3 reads TGTGCCAGCAGCTTAGGGCGCACCGGGGAGCTGTTTTTT. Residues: CASSLGRTGELFF.

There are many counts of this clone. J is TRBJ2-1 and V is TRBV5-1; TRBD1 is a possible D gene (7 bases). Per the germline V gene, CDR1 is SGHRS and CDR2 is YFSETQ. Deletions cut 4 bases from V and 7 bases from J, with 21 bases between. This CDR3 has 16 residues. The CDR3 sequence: CASSPNTQGGGNEQFF. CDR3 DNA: TGCGCCAGCAGCCCAAATACGCAGGGGGGCGGGAATGAGCAGTTCTTC.

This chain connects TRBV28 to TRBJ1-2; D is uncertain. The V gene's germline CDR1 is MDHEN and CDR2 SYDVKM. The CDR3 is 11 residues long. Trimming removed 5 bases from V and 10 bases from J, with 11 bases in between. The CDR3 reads CASSLASTYTF. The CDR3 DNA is TGTGCCAGCAGTCTTGCCTCAACCTACACCTTC.

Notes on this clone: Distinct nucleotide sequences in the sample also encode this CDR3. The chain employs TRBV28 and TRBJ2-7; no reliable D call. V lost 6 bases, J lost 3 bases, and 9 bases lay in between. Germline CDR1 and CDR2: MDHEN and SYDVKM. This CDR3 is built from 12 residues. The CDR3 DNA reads TGTGCCAGCAGCCGATCAAACTACGAGCAGTACTTC. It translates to CASSRSNYEQYF.

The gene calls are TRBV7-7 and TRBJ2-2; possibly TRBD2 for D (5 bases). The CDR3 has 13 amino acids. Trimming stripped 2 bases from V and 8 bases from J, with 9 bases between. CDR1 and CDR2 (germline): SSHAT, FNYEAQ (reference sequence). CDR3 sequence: CASSLSGSGELFF. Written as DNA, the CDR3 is TGTGCCAGCAGCTTAAGCGGATCTGGGGAGCTGTTTTTT.

CDR3 protein: CASSLGTGLNIQYF. The CDR3 DNA is TGTGCCAGCAGCTTGGGCACAGGGTTAAACATTCAGTACTTC. The V call is TRBV5-6, the J call TRBJ2-4; D is perhaps TRBD1 (6 bases). This CDR3 comprises 14 residues. The V end was cut by 0 bases, the J end by 6 bases, with 10 bases between. CDR1 is SGHDT, CDR2 YYEEEE, per germline.

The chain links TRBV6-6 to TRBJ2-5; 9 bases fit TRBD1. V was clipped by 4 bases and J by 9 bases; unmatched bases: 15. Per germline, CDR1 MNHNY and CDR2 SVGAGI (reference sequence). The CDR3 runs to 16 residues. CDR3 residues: CASSSSDRGVGDAQYF. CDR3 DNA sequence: TGTGCCAGCAGTTCCTCGGACAGGGGAGTTGGTGATGCCCAGTACTTC.

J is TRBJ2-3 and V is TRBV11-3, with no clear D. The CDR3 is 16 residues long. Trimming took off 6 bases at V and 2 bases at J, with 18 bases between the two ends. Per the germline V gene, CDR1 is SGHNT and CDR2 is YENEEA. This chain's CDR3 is CASRVGISLNTDTQYF. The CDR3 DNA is TGTGCCAGCAGGGTCGGCATCAGTCTGAACACAGATACGCAGTATTTT. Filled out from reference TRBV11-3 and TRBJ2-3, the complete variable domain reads EAGVVQSPRYKIIEKKQPVAFWCNPISGHNTLYWYLQNLGQGPELLIRYENEEAVDDSQLPKDRFSAERLKGVDSTLKIQPAELGDSAVYLCASRVGISLNTDTQYFGPGTRLTVL.

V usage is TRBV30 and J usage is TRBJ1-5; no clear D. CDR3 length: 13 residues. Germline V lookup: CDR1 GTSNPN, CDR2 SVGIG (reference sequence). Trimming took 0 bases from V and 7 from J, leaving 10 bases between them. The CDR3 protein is CAWSVGLEQPQHF. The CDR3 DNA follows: TGTGCCTGGAGTGTAGGGCTCGAACAGCCCCAGCATTTT.

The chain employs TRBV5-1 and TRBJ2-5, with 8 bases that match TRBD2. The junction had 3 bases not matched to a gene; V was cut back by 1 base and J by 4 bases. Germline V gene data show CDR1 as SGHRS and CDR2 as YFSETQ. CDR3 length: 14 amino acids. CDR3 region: CASSLFAGGETQYF. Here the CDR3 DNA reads TGCGCCAGCAGCTTGTTTGCGGGAGGAGAGACCCAGTACTTC.